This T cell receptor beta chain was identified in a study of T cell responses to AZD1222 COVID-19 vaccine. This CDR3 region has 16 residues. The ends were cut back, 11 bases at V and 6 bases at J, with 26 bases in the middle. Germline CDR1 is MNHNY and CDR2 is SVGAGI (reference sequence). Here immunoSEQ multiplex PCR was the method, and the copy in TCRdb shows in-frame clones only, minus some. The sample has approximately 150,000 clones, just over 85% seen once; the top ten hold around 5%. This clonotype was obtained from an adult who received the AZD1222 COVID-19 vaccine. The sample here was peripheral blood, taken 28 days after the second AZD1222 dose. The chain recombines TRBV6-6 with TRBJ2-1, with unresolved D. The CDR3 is CAANLPSREKGNEQFF. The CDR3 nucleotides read TGTGCCGCCAACCTCCCCTCGCGTGAGAAGGGCAATGAGCAGTTCTTC.